The entry that follows covers one T cell receptor (beta chain) sequence. Its antigen is unknown. The data are from a study of cytomegalovirus exposure and HLA in healthy donors. In the study overall: HLA-typed donors were the source of 83 million or so unique TCRs held in an early data release. General observations from the study: Association of approximately 16,000 TCR beta sequences with HLA alleles was found at 0.05 false discovery rate in a later analysis. Reportedly, HLA-A and HLA-B alleles of most subjects were accurately predicted from TCR beta.

The study ran its PCR with 60 Vbeta and 13 Jbeta primers. Assay used: immunoSEQ multiplex PCR; TCRdb lists only in-frame clones, some missing. Among roughly 190,000 clones listed, around 80% were seen once. This TCR derives from a woman aged 30 to 39 in good health and CMV-seropositive. The sample comprised PBMCs.

As DNA, the CDR3 is TGTGCCAGCAGGCCGGCGGTGTACAATGAGCAGTTCTTC. As protein: CASRPAVYNEQFF. This chain uses TRBV27 with TRBJ2-1; D not certain. Trimming removed 6 bases from V and 4 bases from J, with 10 bases in between. Germline-derived CDR1 and CDR2 are MNHEY and SMNVEV (reference sequence). The CDR3 consists of 13 residues.